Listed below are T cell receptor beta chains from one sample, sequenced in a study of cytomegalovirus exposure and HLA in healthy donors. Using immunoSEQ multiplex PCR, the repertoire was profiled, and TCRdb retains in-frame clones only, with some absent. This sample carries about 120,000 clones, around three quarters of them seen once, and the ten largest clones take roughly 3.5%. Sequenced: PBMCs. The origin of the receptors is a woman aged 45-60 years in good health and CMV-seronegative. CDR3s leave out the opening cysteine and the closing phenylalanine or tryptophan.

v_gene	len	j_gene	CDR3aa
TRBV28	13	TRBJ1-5	ASSRSTGYDQPQH
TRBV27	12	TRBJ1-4	ASSFQGTNEKLF
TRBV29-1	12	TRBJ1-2	SVSRGYPDYGYT
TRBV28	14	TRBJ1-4	ASSPVGRLGGEKLF
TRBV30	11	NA	AWSRGPSYEQY
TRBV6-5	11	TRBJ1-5	ASSYRGNQPQH
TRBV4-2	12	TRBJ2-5	ASSQRLAGETQY
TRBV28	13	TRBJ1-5	ASTFNRGGNQPQH
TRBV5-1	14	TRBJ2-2	ASSPGLASLSGELF
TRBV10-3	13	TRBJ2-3	ATTRAGGGTDTQY
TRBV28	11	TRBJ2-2	ASGRGSTGELF
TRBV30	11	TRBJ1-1	AWKLLTYTEAF
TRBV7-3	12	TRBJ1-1	ASSLRQGASEAF
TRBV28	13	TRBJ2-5	ASSFGTPGLVTQY
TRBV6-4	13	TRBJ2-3	ASSVIAGSTDTQY
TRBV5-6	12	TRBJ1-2	ASSLETLNYGYT
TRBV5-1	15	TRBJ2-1	ASIASGSFSSYNEQF
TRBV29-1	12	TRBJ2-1	SVNRGAGVNEQF
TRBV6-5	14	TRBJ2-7	ASSYNPDPAASEQY
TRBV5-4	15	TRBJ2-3	ASSLWGWTVSTDTQY
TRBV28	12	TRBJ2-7	ASSPGTGSLEQY
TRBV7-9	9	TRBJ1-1	ASSKNTEAF
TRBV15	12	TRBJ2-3	ATSVGGVADTQY
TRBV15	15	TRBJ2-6	ATSRGGGRSGANVLT
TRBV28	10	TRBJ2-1	ASSLDRSNPF
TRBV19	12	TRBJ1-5	ASSTDRADQPQH
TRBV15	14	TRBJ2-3	ATSRVGGGGTDTQY
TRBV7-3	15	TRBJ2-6	ASSLPGTNSGANVLT
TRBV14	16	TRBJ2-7	ASSQDYGARGATYEQY
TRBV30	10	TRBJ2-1	AWDRSRNEQF
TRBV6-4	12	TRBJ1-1	ASSPTDRAPEAF
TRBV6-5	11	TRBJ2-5	ASSQGGRETQY
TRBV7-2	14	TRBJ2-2	ASSQRQGVNTGELF
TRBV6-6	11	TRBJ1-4	ASSYGAAGRLF
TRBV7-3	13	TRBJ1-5	ASSRDIYSNQPQH